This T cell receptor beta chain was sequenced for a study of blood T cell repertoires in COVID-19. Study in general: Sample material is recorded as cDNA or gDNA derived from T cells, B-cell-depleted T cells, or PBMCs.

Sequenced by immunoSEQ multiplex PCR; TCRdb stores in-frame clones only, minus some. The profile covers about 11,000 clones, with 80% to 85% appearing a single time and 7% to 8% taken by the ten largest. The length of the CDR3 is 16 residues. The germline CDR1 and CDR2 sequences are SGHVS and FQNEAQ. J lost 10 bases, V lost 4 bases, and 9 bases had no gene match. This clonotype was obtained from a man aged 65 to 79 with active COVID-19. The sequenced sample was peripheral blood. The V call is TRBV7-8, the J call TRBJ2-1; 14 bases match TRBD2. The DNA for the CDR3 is TGTGCCAGCAGCTCCCTGACTAGCGGGGGGGCCCCGGAGCAGTTCTTC. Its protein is CASSSLTSGGAPEQFF.